The T cell receptor (beta chain) under discussion was sequenced for a study of cytomegalovirus exposure and HLA in healthy donors. 60 Vbeta and 13 Jbeta primers were used in PCR. Repertoires were generated with immunoSEQ multiplex PCR, while TCRdb's copy carries only in-frame clones and drops some. The sample carries roughly 200,000 clones, around 79% recorded once. Germline values: CDR1 MGHRA, CDR2 YSYEKL. Trimming removed 0 bases from V and 6 bases from J, with 9 bases in between. The CDR3 consists of 13 residues. Concerning this clone itself: Its antigen is as yet unknown.

Study-wide points: Presence/absence analyses assumed roughly uniform sequencing depth across donors, which may not hold. After further analysis at a later stage, roughly 16,000 TCR beta sequences were associated with HLA alleles at 0.05 false discovery rate. Reportedly, HLA-A and HLA-B alleles of most subjects were accurately predicted from TCR beta.

The specimen sequenced was PBMCs. The TCR comes from a woman in her twenties or thirties in good health and CMV-seropositive. The chain recombines TRBV4-1 with TRBJ2-7, with a weak D call TRBD2 (5 bases). The chain's CDR3 is CASSQDPGGEQYF. As DNA, the CDR3 is TGCGCCAGCAGCCAAGATCCCGGAGGCGAGCAGTACTTC.